These 18 T cell receptor beta chains came from one sample sequenced in a study of Ad26.COV2.S vaccination and SARS-CoV-2 variants. This table comes from immunoSEQ multiplex PCR, and its TCRdb copy is limited to in-frame clones, with some not included. The table includes 240,000 or so clones, approximately 87% detected once. Treatment: some 20 received Ad26.COV2.S at low or high dose, single or two shots; about 5 received placebo; per-sample allocation not given. On day 63 after the first injection, vaccine and placebo recipients gave samples. The material sequenced was peripheral blood, taken in a trial of Ad26.COV2.S vaccine versus placebo. The receptors come from a person aged 18-65 years who received the Ad26.COV2.S COVID-19 vaccine or a placebo.

The chain has TRBV7-8 and TRBJ1-4; D not resolved. There are 13 residues in the CDR3. From germline, CDR1 is SGHVS and CDR2 FQNEAQ. V lost 4 bases and J 7 bases, leaving 10 bases between the germline ends. CDR3 sequence (DNA): TGTGCCAGCAGCTCGCACCCCGGTGAAAAACTGTTTTTT. Amino acids: CASSSHPGEKLFF.

The chain couples TRBV18 to TRBJ2-1; 9 bases fit TRBD2. V was pared by 1 base and J by 2 bases, with 6 bases of the junction left unmatched. The germline CDR1 and CDR2 sequences are KGHSH and LQKENI. The CDR3 is 17 amino acids. DNA of the CDR3: TGTGCCAGCTCACCACGGGTTAGCGGGGGAACCTACAATGAGCAGTTCTTC. Encoded protein: CASSPRVSGGTYNEQFF.

V usage is TRBV7-8 and J usage is TRBJ2-3, with no clear D. Germline V CDR1 and CDR2: SGHVS, FQNEAQ. V lost 3 bases, J lost 5 bases, and 3 bases lay in between. The CDR3 covers 11 residues. Here the CDR3 DNA reads TGTGCCAGCAGCTTCATAGATACGCAGTATTTT. Translated: CASSFIDTQYF.

The gene calls are TRBV6-5 and TRBJ1-2; maybe TRBD1 (5 bases). There are 13 residues in the CDR3. Trimming cost V 6 bases and J 7 bases, with 15 bases left between them. The germline gives CDR1 MNHEY, CDR2 SVGAGI. DNA for the CDR3: TGTGCCAGCAGATCAGGGACGGAGGTTGGCTACACCTTC. This encodes CASRSGTEVGYTF.

This rearrangement joins TRBV6-6 to TRBJ2-5; the match to TRBD2 covers 9 bases. Germline values: CDR1 MNHNY, CDR2 SVGAGI (reference sequence). The CDR3 runs to 15 residues. V was pared by 6 bases and J by 5 bases, with 10 bases of the junction left unmatched. The CDR3, as DNA: TGTGCCAGCAGGACCCTCCGGACTAGCGACGAGACCCAGTACTTC. Residues: CASRTLRTSDETQYF.

The rearrangement links TRBV7-3 to TRBJ2-1; perhaps TRBD1 as D (5 bases). The CDR3 has 14 residues. Trimming cost V 5 bases and J 1 base, with 9 bases left between them. Germline CDR1 and CDR2: SGHTA and FQGTGA. This chain's CDR3 is CASSAQGSYNEQFF. The CDR3 DNA follows: TGTGCCAGCAGCGCCCAGGGTTCCTACAATGAGCAGTTCTTC.

The chain recombines TRBV6-5 with TRBJ2-7, with D possibly TRBD2 on 6 matching bases. Per germline, CDR1 MNHEY and CDR2 SVGAGI. The V end was cut by 9 bases, the J end by 0 bases, with 15 bases between. CDR3 length equals 14 residues. The CDR3 bases are TGTGCCAGTCGGCGGAGGGATAGCTCCTACGAGCAGTACTTC. Translation gives CASRRRDSSYEQYF.

The chain joins TRBV7-6 to TRBJ2-1; tentatively, D is TRBD1 (8 bases). The CDR3 has 16 amino acids. Germline V gene data show CDR1 as SGHVS and CDR2 as FNYEAQ. Trimming stripped 7 bases from V and 8 bases from J, with 24 bases between. In DNA form, the CDR3 reads TGTGCCAGCACCTCCCCCGGGGGGACAGGTTTGGATGAGCAGTTCTTC. It is translated as CASTSPGGTGLDEQFF. The full variable domain, completed using reference TRBV7-6 and TRBJ2-1, is GAGVSQSPRYKVTKRGQDVALRCDPISGHVSLYWYRQALGQGPEFLTYFNYEAQQDKSGLPNDRFSAERPEGSISTLTIQRTEQRDSAMYRCASTSPGGTGLDEQFFGPGTRLTVL.

This chain uses TRBV10-3 with TRBJ2-2; 10 bases fit TRBD2. Germline V gene lookup returns CDR1 ENHRY and CDR2 SYGVKD. Trimming took 6 bases from V and 6 from J; bases not matched to a gene: 7. This CDR3 is built from 15 residues. CDR3 DNA: TGTGCCATCAGCCCGGGACTAGCGATCGCCGGGGAGCTGTTTTTT. This gives the protein CAISPGLAIAGELFF.

This sequence joins TRBV29-1 and TRBJ2-5, with unresolved D. V lost 3 bases to trimming and J lost 5 bases, with 7 bases between them. The CDR3 is 11 residues long. CDR1 is SQVTM, CDR2 ANQGSEA, per germline. Here the CDR3 reads CSVDYAETQYF. The CDR3 nucleotides read TGCAGCGTTGACTACGCGGAGACCCAGTACTTC.

The genes are TRBV10-3 and TRBJ2-7; possibly TRBD2 for D (5 bases). This CDR3 spans 14 amino acids. V lost 3 bases and J 2 bases, leaving 11 bases between the germline ends. Germline CDR1 reads ENHRY; CDR2 reads SYGVKD. CDR3 coding DNA: TGTGCCATCAGTGACAGCGGCAGAACCTACGAGCAGTACTTC. Its protein product is CAISDSGRTYEQYF.

The chain combines TRBV7-6 with TRBJ2-7; the D gene could be TRBD1 or TRBD2 (5 bases each). Trimming removed 5 bases from V and 0 bases from J, with 17 bases in between. There are 16 residues in the CDR3. In germline, CDR1 is SGHVS, CDR2 FNYEAQ. In DNA form, the CDR3 reads TGTGCCAGCAGCCCAGGGACGAAAATGAACTCCTACGAGCAGTACTTC. Its translation is CASSPGTKMNSYEQYF.

This CDR3 is CASSLLGGAGANVLTF. The CDR3 coding sequence is TGTGCCAGTAGTCTTCTTGGGGGGGCTGGGGCCAACGTCCTGACTTTC. The V gene is TRBV19, the J gene TRBJ2-6, with TRBD2 matching 7 bases. Germline V gene data show CDR1 as LNHDA and CDR2 as SQIVND (reference sequence). V trimming: 5 bases; J trimming: 2 bases; junction bases outside the gene matches: 6. The CDR3 covers 16 residues.

The chain has TRBV5-1 and TRBJ1-1, with unresolved D. V was clipped by 1 base and J by 4 bases, with 20 bases between them. Germline V CDR1 and CDR2: SGHRS, YFSETQ. This CDR3 region has 17 residues. The CDR3 loop is CASSLSSWGKQSTEAFF. CDR3 sequence (DNA): TGCGCCAGCAGCTTGTCGTCATGGGGAAAGCAAAGCACTGAAGCTTTCTTT.

V usage is TRBV2 and J usage is TRBJ1-5, with D tentatively TRBD1 (5 bases). Trimming removed 3 bases at V and 4 bases at J, with 19 bases between. The CDR3 spans 17 residues. Looked up from germline, CDR1 is SNHLY and CDR2 is FYNNEI. This CDR3 reads CASSEIPGLLWNQPQHF. The CDR3 coding sequence is TGTGCCAGCAGTGAGATACCAGGGCTTCTTTGGAATCAGCCCCAGCATTTT.

This clone appeared a single time. The V gene is TRBV14, the J gene TRBJ2-1; 7 nucleotides agree with TRBD2. CDR3 length: 16 residues. Unmatched junction bases numbered 6, after V lost 1 base and J lost 3 bases. Germline loops: CDR1 SGHDN, CDR2 FVKESK. The CDR3 protein is CASSQGLSSGYNEQFF. The CDR3 DNA reads TGTGCCAGCAGCCAAGGGTTGTCTAGCGGCTACAATGAGCAGTTCTTC. Combining the CDR3 with reference TRBV14 and TRBJ2-1 gives the whole variable domain EAGVTQFPSHSVIEKGQTVTLRCDPISGHDNLYWYRRVMGKEIKFLLHFVKESKQDESGMPNNRFLAERTGGTYSTLKVQPAELEDSGVYFCASSQGLSSGYNEQFFGPGTRLTVL.

This clone was detected once. This sequence joins TRBV5-4 and TRBJ1-1; possible D gene TRBD1, 6 bases. Per germline, CDR1 SGHNT and CDR2 YYREEE (reference sequence). Deletions cut 1 base from V and 7 bases from J, with 17 bases between. CDR3 length: 15 amino acids. CDR3 sequence (DNA): TGTGCCAGCAGCTTGATAGGGCGTGAGACAGGTGAAGCTTTCTTT. Protein sequence: CASSLIGRETGEAFF.

J is TRBJ1-6 and V is TRBV15; the D is unclear. The germline V gene encodes CDR1 LNHNV and CDR2 YYDKDF (reference sequence). The CDR3 spans 13 residues. The V end lost 1 base, the J end lost 6 bases, and 4 bases lay between the germline ends. The CDR3 protein is CATSRGVNSPLHF. The DNA for the CDR3 is TGTGCCACCAGCAGAGGGGTTAATTCACCCCTCCACTTT.